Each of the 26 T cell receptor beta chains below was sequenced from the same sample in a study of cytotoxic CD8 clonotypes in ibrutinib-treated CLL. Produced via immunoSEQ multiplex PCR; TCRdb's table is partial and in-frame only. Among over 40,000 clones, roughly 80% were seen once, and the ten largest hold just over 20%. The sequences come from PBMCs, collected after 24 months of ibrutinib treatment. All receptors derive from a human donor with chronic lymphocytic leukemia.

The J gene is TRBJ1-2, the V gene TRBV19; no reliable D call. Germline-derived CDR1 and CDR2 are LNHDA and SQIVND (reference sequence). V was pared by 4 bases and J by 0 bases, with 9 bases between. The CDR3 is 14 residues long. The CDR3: CASSKAQANYGYTF. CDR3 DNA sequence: TGTGCCAGTAGTAAGGCCCAAGCTAACTATGGCTACACCTTC.

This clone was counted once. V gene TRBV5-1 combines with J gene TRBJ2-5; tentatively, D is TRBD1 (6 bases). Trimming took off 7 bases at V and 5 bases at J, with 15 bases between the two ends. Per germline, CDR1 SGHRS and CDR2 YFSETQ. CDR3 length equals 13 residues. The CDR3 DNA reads TGCGCCAGCTACCACACAGGGAAGGAGACCCAGTACTTC. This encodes CASYHTGKETQYF. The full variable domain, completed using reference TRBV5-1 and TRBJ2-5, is KAGVTQTPRYLIKTRGQQVTLSCSPISGHRSVSWYQQTPGQGLQFLFEYFSETQRNKGNFPGRFSGRQFSNSRSEMNVSTLELGDSALYLCASYHTGKETQYFGPGTRLLVL.

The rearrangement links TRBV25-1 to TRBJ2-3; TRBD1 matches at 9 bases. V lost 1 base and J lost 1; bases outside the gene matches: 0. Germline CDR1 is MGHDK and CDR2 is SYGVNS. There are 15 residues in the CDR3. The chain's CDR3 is CASSEWTGGTDTQYF. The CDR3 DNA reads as TGTGCCAGCAGTGAATGGACAGGGGGCACAGATACGCAGTATTTT.

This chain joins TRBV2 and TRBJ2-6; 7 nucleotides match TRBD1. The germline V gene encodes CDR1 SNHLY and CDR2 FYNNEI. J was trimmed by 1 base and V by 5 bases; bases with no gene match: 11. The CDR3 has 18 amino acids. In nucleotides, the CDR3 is TGTGCCAGCAGTTCCCTTGGGCTGACAGGGTCTGGGGCCAACGTCCTGACTTTC. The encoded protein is CASSSLGLTGSGANVLTF. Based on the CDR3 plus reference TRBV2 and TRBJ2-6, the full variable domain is EPEVTQTPSHQVTQMGQEVILRCVPISNHLYFYWYRQILGQKVEFLVSFYNNEISEKSEIFDDQFSVERPDGSNFTLKIRSTKLEDSAMYFCASSSLGLTGSGANVLTFGAGSRLTVL.

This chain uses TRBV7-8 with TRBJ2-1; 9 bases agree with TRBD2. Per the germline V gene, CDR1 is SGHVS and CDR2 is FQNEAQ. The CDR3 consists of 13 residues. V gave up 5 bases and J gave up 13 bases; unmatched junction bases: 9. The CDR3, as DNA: TGTGCCAGCAGCCTACCCCCTAGCGGGGTCCAGTTCTTC. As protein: CASSLPPSGVQFF. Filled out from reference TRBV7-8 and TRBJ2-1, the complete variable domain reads GAGVSQSPRYKVAKRGQDVALRCDPISGHVSLFWYQQALGQGPEFLTYFQNEAQLDKSGLPSDRFFAERPEGSVSTLKIQRTQQEDSAVYLCASSLPPSGVQFFGPGTRLTVL.

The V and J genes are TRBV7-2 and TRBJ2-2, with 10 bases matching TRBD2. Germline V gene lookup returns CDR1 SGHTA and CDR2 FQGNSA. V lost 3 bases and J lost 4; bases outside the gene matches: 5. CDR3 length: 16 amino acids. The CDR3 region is CASSFKSGRGTGELFF. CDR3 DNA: TGTGCCAGCAGCTTTAAAAGCGGGAGGGGCACCGGGGAGCTGTTTTTT.

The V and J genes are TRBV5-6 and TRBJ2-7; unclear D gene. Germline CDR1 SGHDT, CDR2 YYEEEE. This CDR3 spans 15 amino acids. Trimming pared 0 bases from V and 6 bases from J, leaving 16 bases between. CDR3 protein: CASSLDPSNPLEQYF. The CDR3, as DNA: TGTGCCAGCAGCTTGGATCCCTCAAACCCTCTCGAGCAGTACTTC.

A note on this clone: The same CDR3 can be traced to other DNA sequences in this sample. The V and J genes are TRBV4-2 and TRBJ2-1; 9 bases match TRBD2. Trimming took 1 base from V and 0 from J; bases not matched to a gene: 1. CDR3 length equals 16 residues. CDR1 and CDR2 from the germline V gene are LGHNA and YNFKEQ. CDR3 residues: CASSQVTSGSYNEQFF. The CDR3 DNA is TGTGCCAGCAGCCAAGTGACTAGCGGCTCCTACAATGAGCAGTTCTTC.

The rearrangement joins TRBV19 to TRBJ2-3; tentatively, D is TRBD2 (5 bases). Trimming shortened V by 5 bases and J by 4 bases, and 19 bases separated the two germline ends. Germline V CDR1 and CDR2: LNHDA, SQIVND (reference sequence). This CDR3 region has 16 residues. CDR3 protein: CASSGWTATAADTQYF. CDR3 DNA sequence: TGTGCCAGTAGTGGATGGACTGCGACCGCGGCAGATACGCAGTATTTT.

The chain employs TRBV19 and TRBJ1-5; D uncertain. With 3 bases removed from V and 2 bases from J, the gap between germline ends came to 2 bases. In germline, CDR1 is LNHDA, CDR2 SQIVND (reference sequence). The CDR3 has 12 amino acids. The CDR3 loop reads CASSMRNQPQHF. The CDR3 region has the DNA TGTGCCAGTAGTATGCGCAATCAGCCCCAGCATTTT.

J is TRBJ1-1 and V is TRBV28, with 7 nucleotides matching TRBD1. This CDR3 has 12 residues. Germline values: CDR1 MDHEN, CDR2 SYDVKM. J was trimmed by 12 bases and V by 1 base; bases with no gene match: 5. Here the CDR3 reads CASSLSEGASFF. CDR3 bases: TGTGCCAGCAGTTTATCTGAGGGGGCCTCTTTCTTT.

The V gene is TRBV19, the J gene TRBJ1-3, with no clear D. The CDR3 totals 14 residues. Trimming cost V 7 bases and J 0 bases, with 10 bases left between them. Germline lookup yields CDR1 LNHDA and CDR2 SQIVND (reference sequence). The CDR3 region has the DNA TGTGCCAGTACGGGGAGCAACTCTGGAAACACCATATATTTT. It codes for CASTGSNSGNTIYF.

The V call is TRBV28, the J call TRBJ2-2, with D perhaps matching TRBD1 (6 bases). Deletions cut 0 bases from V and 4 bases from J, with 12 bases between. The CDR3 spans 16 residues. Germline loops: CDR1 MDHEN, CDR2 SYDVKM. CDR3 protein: CASSLWDSRVTGELFF. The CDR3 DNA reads TGTGCCAGCAGTTTATGGGACAGTCGTGTCACCGGGGAGCTGTTTTTT.

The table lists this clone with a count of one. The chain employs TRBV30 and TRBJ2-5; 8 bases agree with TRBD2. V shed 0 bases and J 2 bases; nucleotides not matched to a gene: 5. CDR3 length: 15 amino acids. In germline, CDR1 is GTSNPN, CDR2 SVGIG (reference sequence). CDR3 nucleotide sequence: TGTGCCTGGAGTGTTCAGACTAGCGTACAAGAGACCCAGTACTTC. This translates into CAWSVQTSVQETQYF.

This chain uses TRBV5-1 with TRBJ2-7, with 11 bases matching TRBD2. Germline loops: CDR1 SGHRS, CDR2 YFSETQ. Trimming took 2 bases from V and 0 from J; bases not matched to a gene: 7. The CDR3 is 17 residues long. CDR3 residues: CASSFRLAGTNSYEQYF. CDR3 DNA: TGCGCCAGCAGCTTCAGACTAGCGGGGACCAACTCCTACGAGCAGTACTTC.

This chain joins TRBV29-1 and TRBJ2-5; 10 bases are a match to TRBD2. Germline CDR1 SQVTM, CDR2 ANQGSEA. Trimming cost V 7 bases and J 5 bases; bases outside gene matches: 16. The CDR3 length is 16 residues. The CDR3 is CSATRESGRAGETQYF. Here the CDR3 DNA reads TGCAGCGCCACCAGGGAGAGCGGGAGGGCCGGGGAGACCCAGTACTTC.

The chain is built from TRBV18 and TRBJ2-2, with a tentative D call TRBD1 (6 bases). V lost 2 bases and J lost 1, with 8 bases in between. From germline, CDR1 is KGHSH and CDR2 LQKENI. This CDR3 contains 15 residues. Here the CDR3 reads CASSPLDRNTGELFF. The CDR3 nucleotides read TGTGCCAGCTCACCATTGGACAGGAACACCGGGGAGCTGTTTTTT.

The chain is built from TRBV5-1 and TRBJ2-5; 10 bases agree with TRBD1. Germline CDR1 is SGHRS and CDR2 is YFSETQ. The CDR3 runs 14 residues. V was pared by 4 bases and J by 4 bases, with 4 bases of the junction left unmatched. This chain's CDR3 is CASSTGQGVETQYF. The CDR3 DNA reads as TGCGCCAGCAGCACCGGACAGGGGGTAGAGACCCAGTACTTC.

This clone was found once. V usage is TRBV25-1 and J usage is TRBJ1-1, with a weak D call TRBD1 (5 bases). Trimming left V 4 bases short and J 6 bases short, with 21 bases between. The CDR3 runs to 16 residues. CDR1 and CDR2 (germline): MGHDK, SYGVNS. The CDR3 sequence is CASSAQEGTGLPEAFF. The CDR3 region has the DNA TGTGCCAGCAGTGCCCAGGAGGGGACTGGTCTCCCTGAAGCTTTCTTT.

In nucleotides, the CDR3 is TGTGCCAGCAGCCCTCGTGCAGCCTCCTACAATGAGCAGTTCTTC. Amino acids: CASSPRAASYNEQFF. The V gene is TRBV11-2, the J gene TRBJ2-1; D gene ambiguous. V gave up 5 bases and J gave up 0 bases, with 11 bases separating them. The CDR3 is made up of 15 amino acids. Germline CDR1 reads SGHAT; CDR2 reads FQNNGV.

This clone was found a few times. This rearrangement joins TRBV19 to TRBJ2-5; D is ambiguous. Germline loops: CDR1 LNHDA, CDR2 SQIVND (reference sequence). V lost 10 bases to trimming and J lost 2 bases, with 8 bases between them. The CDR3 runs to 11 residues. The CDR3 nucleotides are TGTGCCACCCGCCAACAAGAGACCCAGTACTTC. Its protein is CATRQQETQYF. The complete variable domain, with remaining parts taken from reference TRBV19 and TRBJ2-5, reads DGGITQSPKYLFRKEGQNVTLSCEQNLNHDAMYWYRQDPGQGLRLIYYSQIVNDFQKGDIAEGYSVSREKKESFPLTVTSAQKNPTAFYLCATRQQETQYFGPGTRLLVL.

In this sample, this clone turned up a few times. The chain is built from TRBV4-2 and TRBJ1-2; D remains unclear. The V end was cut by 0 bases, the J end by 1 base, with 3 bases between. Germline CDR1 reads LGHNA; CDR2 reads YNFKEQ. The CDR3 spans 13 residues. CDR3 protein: CASSQEDNYGYTF. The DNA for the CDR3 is TGTGCCAGCAGCCAAGAGGATAACTATGGCTACACCTTC.

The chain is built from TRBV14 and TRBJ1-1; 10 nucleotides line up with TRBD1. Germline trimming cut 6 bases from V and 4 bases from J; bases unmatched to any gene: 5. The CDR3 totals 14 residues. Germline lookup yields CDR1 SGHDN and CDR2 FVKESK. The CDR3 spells CASSRTGGTTEAFF. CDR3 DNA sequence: TGTGCCAGCAGTCGGACAGGGGGAACCACTGAAGCTTTCTTT.

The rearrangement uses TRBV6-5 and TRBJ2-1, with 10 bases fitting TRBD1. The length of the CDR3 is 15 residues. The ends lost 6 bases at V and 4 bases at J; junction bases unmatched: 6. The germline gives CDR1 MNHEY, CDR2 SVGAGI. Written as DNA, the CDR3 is TGTGCCAGCAGCCCTGGGACAGGGGCGTACAATGAGCAGTTCTTC. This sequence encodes CASSPGTGAYNEQFF.

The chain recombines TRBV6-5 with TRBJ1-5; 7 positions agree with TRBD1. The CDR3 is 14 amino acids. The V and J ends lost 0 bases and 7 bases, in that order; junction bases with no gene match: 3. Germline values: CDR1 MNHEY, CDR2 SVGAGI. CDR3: CASSYSGQLQPQHF. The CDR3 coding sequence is TGTGCCAGCAGTTACTCGGGACAGCTCCAGCCCCAGCATTTT.

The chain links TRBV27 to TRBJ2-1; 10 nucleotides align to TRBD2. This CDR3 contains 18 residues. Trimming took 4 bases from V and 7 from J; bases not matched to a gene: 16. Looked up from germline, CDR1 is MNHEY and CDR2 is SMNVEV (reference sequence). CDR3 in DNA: TGTGCCAGCAGTTCAGCTAGGCCGAGACTAGCGGGCTCTAATGAGCAGTTCTTC. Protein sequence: CASSSARPRLAGSNEQFF.